Sequencing of this T cell receptor beta chain was carried out in a study of identical twins. About this clonotype itself: Its antigen is undetermined.

Unique molecular identifiers were present on the cDNA, which also gained a universal primer site by template switching. TCRdb reanalysed the 5' RACE reads using MiXCR and keeps one entry per CDR3 protein. This table has about 520,000 distinct CDR3 sequences, 22% appearing once. Study-wide results and limits: Modelling underestimated the level of out-of-frame TCR alpha sharing observed in monozygotic twins. Memory repertoires showed no such pattern, whereas abundant cord blood beta clonotypes carried fewer insertions.

These same records also appear under a second study, on T cells expressing NK-cell markers.

The TCR comes from a woman aged 18-29 years in good health. Specimen: CD4+ T cells sorted from blood.

The CDR3 DNA reads as TGTGCCAGCAGTACCCGGTTGGGCTCCAAAAACATTCAGTACTTC. Protein sequence: CASSTRLGSKNIQYF. J is TRBJ2-4 and V is TRBV12-3 or TRBV12-4; D is ambiguous. This CDR3 has 15 residues. Trimming stripped 5 bases from V and 2 bases from J, with 13 bases between.